The 9 T cell receptor beta chains presented below share a single source sample, sequenced in a study of OX40 agonist ivuxolimab in advanced cancers. Receptors were amplified or captured by the immunoSEQ multiplex PCR assay. TCRdb obtained this table from immuneACCESS and retained in-frame rearrangements with V and J assigned. These tables miss some clones; where compared with another copy, unresolved V genes account for less than half of the shortfall, and the remainder is unexplained. The table for this sample lists 40,000 or so clones; 70% to 90% of them were counted only once. The biggest ten clones account for approximately 37% of the sample. The sample here was CD4+ or CD8+ T cells sorted from blood, taken in a trial of the OX40 agonist ivuxolimab. Receptor source: an adult with an advanced solid tumor such as melanoma, head and neck, liver or kidney cancer.

CDR3 sequence (DNA): TGTGCCATCAGTGAAACCGGGTATGGCAATCAGCCCCAGCATTTT. Residues: CAISETGYGNQPQHF. This chain links TRBV10-3 with TRBJ1-5; the D is unclear. The CDR3 contains 15 residues. Germline CDR1 and CDR2: ENHRY and SYGVKD. The germline V and J ends were trimmed by 3 bases and 2 bases, with 11 bases remaining between them.

The J gene is TRBJ1-3, the V gene TRBV6-5, with a tentative D call TRBD1 (6 bases). The CDR3 spans 16 residues. V lost 4 bases, J lost 7 bases, and 20 bases lay in between. Per germline, CDR1 MNHEY and CDR2 SVGAGI. CDR3 region: CASSSIRQEAGNTIYF. For the CDR3, the DNA is TGTGCCAGCAGTTCCATACGACAGGAGGCCGGCAACACCATATATTTT.

This clone has more than one count but fewer than ten. At one end the junction does not follow the germline gene, possibly because of a read error. V gene TRBV7-9 combines with J gene TRBJ1-6; possibly TRBD1 for D (6 bases). This CDR3 is 16 amino acids long. Looked up from germline, CDR1 is SEHNR and CDR2 is FQNEAQ (reference sequence). The CDR3 bases are TGTGCCAGCAGCCTAGCACAGGGAACCCCTAATTCACCCCTCCACTTT. Translated: CASSLAQGTPNSPLHF. Complete variable domain (other parts from reference TRBV7-9 and TRBJ1-6): DTGVSQNPRHKITKRGQNVTFRCDPISEHNRLYWYRQTLGQGPEFLTYFQNEAQLEKSRLLSDRFSAERPKGSFSTLEIQRTEQGDSAMYLCASSLAQGTPNSPLHFGNGTRLTVT.

The chain recombines TRBV2 with TRBJ2-4; D gene ambiguous. The CDR3 loop spans 14 amino acids. Germline CDR1 and CDR2: SNHLY and FYNNEI. The germline V and J ends were trimmed by 3 bases and 4 bases, with 10 bases remaining between them. DNA of the CDR3: TGTGCCAGCAGTGATGTCTGGCCAAAAAACATTCAGTACTTC. This encodes CASSDVWPKNIQYF.

This chain's CDR3 is CASSIGTGFYNEQFF. The CDR3 nucleotides read TGTGCCAGTAGTATAGGGACAGGGTTCTACAATGAGCAGTTCTTC. The gene calls are TRBV19 and TRBJ2-1, with 8 nucleotides matching TRBD1. Germline CDR1 is LNHDA and CDR2 is SQIVND (reference sequence). This CDR3 has 15 residues. V gave up 1 base and J gave up 3 bases; unmatched junction bases: 2.

V usage is TRBV6-1 and J usage is TRBJ1-6, with a weak D call TRBD1 (5 bases). Germline-derived CDR1 and CDR2 are MNHNS and SASEGT. This CDR3 spans 13 amino acids. Trimming stripped 6 bases from V and 7 bases from J, with 10 bases between. The chain's CDR3 is CASRKGRNSPLHF. In nucleotides, the CDR3 is TGTGCCAGCAGGAAGGGGAGGAATTCACCCCTCCACTTT.

This clone has a count of ten or more. The chain recombines TRBV30 with TRBJ2-2; 10 bases match TRBD2. CDR3 length equals 19 residues. V lost 8 bases to trimming and J lost 3 bases; unmatched junction nucleotides: 21. Germline values: CDR1 GTSNPN, CDR2 SVGIG (reference sequence). DNA of the CDR3: TGTGCCATCCAACCTGTGGGGGGCCTGACTAGCGGGTACACCGGGGAGCTGTTTTTT. Protein product: CAIQPVGGLTSGYTGELFF.

The chain links TRBV7-9 to TRBJ2-1, with D perhaps being TRBD1 or TRBD2 (5 bases each). Germline V CDR1 and CDR2: SEHNR, FQNEAQ (reference sequence). Between the trimmed V and J ends, which lost 2 bases and 7 bases, there was a span of 9 bases. The CDR3 contains 13 residues. CDR3 sequence: CASSLLGGNEQFF. The CDR3 DNA reads TGTGCCAGCAGCTTACTTGGGGGAAATGAGCAGTTCTTC. Variable domain in full (rest from reference TRBV7-9 and TRBJ2-1): DTGVSQNPRHKITKRGQNVTFRCDPISEHNRLYWYRQTLGQGPEFLTYFQNEAQLEKSRLLSDRFSAERPKGSFSTLEIQRTEQGDSAMYLCASSLLGGNEQFFGPGTRLTVL.

This chain connects TRBV2 to TRBJ1-1; D not certain. The CDR3 length is 11 residues. The germline V gene encodes CDR1 SNHLY and CDR2 FYNNEI. V lost 4 bases and J lost 8, with 8 bases in between. The CDR3 DNA is TGTGCCAGCAGTGGAACAGTCGAAGCTTTCTTT. Amino acid sequence: CASSGTVEAFF.